These 28 T cell receptor beta chains share one sample of origin, sequenced in a study of OX40 agonist ivuxolimab in advanced cancers. Clones were read by immunoSEQ multiplex PCR, and TCRdb kept only the in-frame ones, dropping some. Of 95,000 to 150,000 clones listed, 92% are singletons. Sample: CD4+ or CD8+ T cells sorted from blood, taken in a trial of the OX40 agonist ivuxolimab. The receptors here all came from an adult with an advanced solid tumor such as melanoma, head and neck, liver or kidney cancer.

The genes are TRBV4-2 and TRBJ2-7, with 14 positions matching TRBD2. The ends lost 2 bases at V and 4 bases at J; junction bases unmatched: 10. CDR1 LGHNA and CDR2 YNFKEQ come from the germline V gene. The CDR3 totals 18 residues. The DNA of the CDR3 is TGTGCCAGCAGCCAACAAGGGCAAGGGACTAGCGGGAGTTACGAGCAGTACTTC. Translated, it gives CASSQQGQGTSGSYEQYF.

CDR3 DNA sequence: TGTGCCAGCAGTTTGTACGGGACGGGAGATACGGGGCAGTACTTC. Encoded protein: CASSLYGTGDTGQYF. The rearrangement joins TRBV28 to TRBJ2-7; TRBD2 is a possible D gene (6 bases). Germline lookup yields CDR1 MDHEN and CDR2 SYDVKM. V lost 3 bases, J lost 9 bases, and 21 bases lay in between. The CDR3 has 15 residues.

The chain uses TRBV18 and TRBJ1-4, with 8 bases identical to TRBD1. Unmatched junction bases numbered 17, after V lost 8 bases and J lost 0 bases. Germline values: CDR1 KGHSH, CDR2 LQKENI. The CDR3 spans 19 residues. CDR3 in amino acids: CASTLNPPATGATNEKLFF. The CDR3 DNA follows: TGTGCCAGCACCCTTAACCCCCCTGCGACAGGGGCAACTAATGAAAAACTGTTTTTT.

The rearrangement joins TRBV13 to TRBJ1-1; the D is unclear. Per germline, CDR1 PRHDT and CDR2 FYEKMQ (reference sequence). The CDR3 is 16 amino acids. V shed 0 bases and J shed 0 bases, with 11 bases lying between them. CDR3 DNA: TGTGCCAGCAGCTTAGGCCGTGGAGAGATGAACACTGAAGCTTTCTTT. This codes for CASSLGRGEMNTEAFF.

This clone has more than one count but fewer than ten. V is TRBV5-1 and J is TRBJ1-1; D not certain. Germline loops: CDR1 SGHRS, CDR2 YFSETQ. The V end lost 4 bases, the J end lost 1 base, and 8 bases lay between the germline ends. The CDR3 has 13 residues. The CDR3 protein is CASSTATNTEAFF. The CDR3 nucleotides are TGCGCCAGCAGCACGGCGACGAACACTGAAGCTTTCTTT.

The chain couples TRBV27 to TRBJ2-5; TRBD1 or TRBD2 may be the D gene (6 bases each). The CDR3 is 13 amino acids. V dropped 4 bases and J dropped 11 bases, with 17 bases sitting between them. CDR1 MNHEY and CDR2 SMNVEV come from the germline V gene (reference sequence). The CDR3 sequence: CASSYRGLSEQYF. The CDR3 coding sequence is TGTGCCAGCAGTTACCGGGGGCTAAGTGAGCAGTACTTC.

J is TRBJ2-1 and V is TRBV6-5; D uncertain. CDR1 and CDR2 from the germline V gene are MNHEY and SVGAGI. Deletions cut 6 bases from V and 0 bases from J, with 9 bases between. CDR3 length equals 14 residues. CDR3 protein: CASRRDNSYNEQFF. CDR3 DNA sequence: TGTGCCAGCAGGCGAGACAACTCCTACAATGAGCAGTTCTTC.

The rearrangement uses TRBV15 and TRBJ2-1, with 8 bases identical to TRBD2. This CDR3 region has 14 residues. The germline V gene encodes CDR1 LNHNV and CDR2 YYDKDF (reference sequence). Trimming removed 1 base from V and 8 bases from J; junction bases left unmatched: 4. CDR3 bases: TGTGCCACCAGCAGAGCGGGAGGGCCCTATGAGCAGTTCTTC. It codes for CATSRAGGPYEQFF.

The chain joins TRBV5-1 to TRBJ2-7; D is uncertain. V was clipped by 4 bases and J by 0 bases, with 14 bases between them. There are 15 residues in the CDR3. The germline CDR1 and CDR2 sequences are SGHRS and YFSETQ. The CDR3 here is CASSPPEADSYEQYF. The CDR3 bases are TGCGCCAGCAGCCCCCCCGAGGCCGACTCCTACGAGCAGTACTTC.

The rearrangement uses TRBV28 and TRBJ2-1; the match to TRBD1 covers 12 bases. The CDR3 totals 17 residues. Germline lookup yields CDR1 MDHEN and CDR2 SYDVKM. J gave up 4 bases and V 5 bases, and 9 bases lay outside the gene matches. The CDR3 sequence: CASSPRGTGGWYNEQFF. The CDR3 DNA reads TGTGCCAGCAGTCCAAGGGGGACAGGGGGCTGGTACAATGAGCAGTTCTTC. Full variable domain (rest looked up from reference TRBV28 and TRBJ2-1): DVKVTQSSRYLVKRTGEKVFLECVQDMDHENMFWYRQDPGLGLRLIYFSYDVKMKEKGDIPEGYSVSREKKERFSLILESASTNQTSMYLCASSPRGTGGWYNEQFFGPGTRLTVL.

CDR3: CASRSGQARATNEKLFF. The CDR3 DNA reads TGTGCCAGCAGAAGCGGACAGGCCCGTGCAACTAATGAAAAACTGTTTTTT. The chain uses TRBV2 and TRBJ1-4; 7 nucleotides agree with TRBD1. Trimming at V came to 6 bases and at J to 0 bases, leaving 10 bases not matched to a gene. In germline, CDR1 is SNHLY, CDR2 FYNNEI. The CDR3 is made up of 17 amino acids.

The rearrangement links TRBV28 to TRBJ2-5; D might be TRBD2 (6 bases). There are 13 residues in the CDR3. CDR1 and CDR2 from the germline V gene are MDHEN and SYDVKM. The ends were cut back, 6 bases at V and 3 bases at J, with 11 bases in the middle. CDR3 amino acids: CASRLANEETQYF. In nucleotides, the CDR3 is TGTGCCAGCAGACTAGCAAATGAAGAGACCCAGTACTTC.

V is TRBV7-6 and J is TRBJ2-7; the D gene could be TRBD1 or TRBD2 (5 bases each). The CDR3 is 15 amino acids. The V end lost 1 base, the J end lost 0 bases, and 10 bases lay between the germline ends. Germline-derived CDR1 and CDR2 are SGHVS and FNYEAQ. The CDR3 reads CASSLDEGFSYEQYF. The CDR3 coding sequence is TGTGCCAGCAGCTTAGATGAGGGGTTCTCCTACGAGCAGTACTTC. Filled out from reference TRBV7-6 and TRBJ2-7, the complete variable domain reads GAGVSQSPRYKVTKRGQDVALRCDPISGHVSLYWYRQALGQGPEFLTYFNYEAQQDKSGLPNDRFSAERPEGSISTLTIQRTEQRDSAMYRCASSLDEGFSYEQYFGPGTRLTVT.

The chain links TRBV4-2 to TRBJ2-1; D may be TRBD2 (5 bases). The CDR3 contains 12 residues. Trimming took 0 bases from V and 10 from J, leaving 7 bases between them. Germline CDR1 reads LGHNA; CDR2 reads YNFKEQ. The CDR3 region is CASSQDEGEQFF. DNA of the CDR3: TGTGCCAGCAGCCAAGATGAGGGAGAGCAGTTCTTC.

This sequence joins TRBV18 and TRBJ1-4; D might be TRBD1 (6 bases). V lost 3 bases and J lost 0, with 11 bases in between. From germline, CDR1 is KGHSH and CDR2 LQKENI. The length of the CDR3 is 16 residues. Here the CDR3 reads CASSPRDIATNEKLFF. The CDR3 DNA follows: TGTGCCAGCTCACCCCGGGACATCGCAACTAATGAAAAACTGTTTTTT.

CDR3 region: CASSLGQGTFETQYF. In DNA, the CDR3 is TGTGCCAGTAGTTTAGGACAGGGAACCTTCGAGACCCAGTACTTC. This chain links TRBV19 with TRBJ2-5; TRBD1 aligns across 8 bases. The length of the CDR3 is 15 residues. The J segment lost 5 bases and the V segment lost 5 bases, leaving 10 bases of the junction unmatched. Looked up from germline, CDR1 is LNHDA and CDR2 is SQIVND (reference sequence).

The rearrangement joins TRBV11-2 to TRBJ1-5, with TRBD1 as a possible D gene (6 bases). Trimming pared 2 bases from V and 7 bases from J, leaving 9 bases between. CDR1 and CDR2 from the germline V gene are SGHAT and FQNNGV. The CDR3 loop spans 13 amino acids. CDR3 region: CASSLFQGQPQHF. The CDR3 DNA sequence: TGTGCCAGCAGCTTATTTCAGGGGCAGCCCCAGCATTTT.

This clone was counted a few times. This chain links TRBV7-2 with TRBJ2-1; D call uncertain. The CDR3 runs 16 residues. Germline loops: CDR1 SGHTA, CDR2 FQGNSA. Between the trimmed V and J ends, which lost 5 bases and 9 bases, there was a span of 23 bases. In DNA form, the CDR3 reads TGTGCCAGCAGCCAACCGGGCGAGGTTTGGCTATTTGAGCAGTTCTTC. It encodes CASSQPGEVWLFEQFF. The complete variable domain, with remaining parts taken from reference TRBV7-2 and TRBJ2-1, reads GAGVSQSPSNKVTEKGKDVELRCDPISGHTALYWYRQSLGQGLEFLIYFQGNSAPDKSGLPSDRFSAERTGGSVSTLTIQRTQQEDSAVYLCASSQPGEVWLFEQFFGPGTRLTVL.

V is TRBV12-5 and J is TRBJ2-1, with TRBD2 identical over 9 bases. Germline loops: CDR1 LGHNT, CDR2 FRNRAP. CDR3 length equals 17 residues. V lost 6 bases and J lost 4; bases outside the gene matches: 13. CDR3 in amino acids: CASGPPLREGLYNEQFF. The CDR3 nucleotides read TGTGCTAGTGGGCCCCCCTTGCGGGAGGGCCTTTACAATGAGCAGTTCTTC. The entire variable domain, with the rest obtained from reference TRBV12-5 and TRBJ2-1, is as follows: DARVTQTPRHKVTEMGQEVTMRCQPILGHNTVFWYRQTMMQGLELLAYFRNRAPLDDSGMPKDRFSAEMPDATLATLKIQPSEPRDSAVYFCASGPPLREGLYNEQFFGPGTRLTVL.

The chain carries TRBV14 and TRBJ2-7; D is unresolved. V was pared by 2 bases and J by 3 bases, with 5 bases between. Looked up from germline, CDR1 is SGHDN and CDR2 is FVKESK. CDR3 size: 12 residues. CDR3 in DNA: TGTGCCAGCAGCCAAAACGGCTACGAGCAGTACTTC. Protein sequence: CASSQNGYEQYF.

The V call is TRBV28, the J call TRBJ1-2; D ambiguous. The germline CDR1 and CDR2 sequences are MDHEN and SYDVKM. This CDR3 contains 15 residues. Between the trimmed V and J ends, which lost 5 bases and 2 bases, there was a span of 15 bases. CDR3 amino acids: CASSPRVHGNYGYTF. The DNA of the CDR3 is TGTGCCAGCAGTCCTCGGGTTCACGGGAACTATGGCTACACCTTC.

CDR3 nucleotide sequence: TGTGCCAGTACCATCACATGGGAGCTGTCCTACGAGCAGTACTTC. Its translation: CASTITWELSYEQYF. The chain uses TRBV19 and TRBJ2-5; possible D gene TRBD2, 5 bases. Judging by the DNA end, TRBJ2-7 fits better; the J call may be wrong. The length of the CDR3 is 15 residues. The germline V gene encodes CDR1 LNHDA and CDR2 SQIVND (reference sequence).

This chain uses TRBV27 with TRBJ1-1; D is unresolved. Germline V gene sequence: CDR1 MNHEY, CDR2 SMNVEV (reference sequence). This CDR3 contains 13 residues. Trimming stripped 2 bases from V and 6 bases from J, with 10 bases between. The CDR3 reads CASSLMDGAEAFF. The CDR3 DNA reads TGTGCCAGCAGTTTAATGGACGGGGCTGAAGCTTTCTTT.

V usage is TRBV6-5 and J usage is TRBJ2-2; no reliable D call. The V and J ends lost 5 bases and 1 base respectively, with 8 bases between them. This CDR3 is 14 amino acids long. Germline lookup yields CDR1 MNHEY and CDR2 SVGAGI. CDR3 sequence (DNA): TGTGCCAGCAGTCGGGCTTTGAACACCGGGGAGCTGTTTTTT. Amino acids: CASSRALNTGELFF.

This chain connects TRBV6-6 to TRBJ2-7; D remains unclear. From germline, CDR1 is MNHNY and CDR2 SVGAGI (reference sequence). The CDR3 sequence is 12 residues long. V lost 2 bases and J lost 6, with 8 bases in between. The CDR3 loop is CASSYGSSEQYF. DNA of the CDR3: TGTGCCAGCAGTTACGGTTCCAGCGAGCAGTACTTC.

This chain joins TRBV14 and TRBJ2-1, with 7 bases matching TRBD2. CDR1 is SGHDN and CDR2 is FVKESK in the germline V gene. This CDR3 comprises 14 residues. V lost 6 bases to trimming and J lost 6 bases; unmatched junction nucleotides: 8. The CDR3 sequence is CASSALAEPNEQFF. CDR3 DNA sequence: TGTGCCAGCAGTGCCCTAGCGGAGCCCAATGAGCAGTTCTTC.

The rearrangement joins TRBV5-5 to TRBJ2-3; 8 nucleotides align to TRBD1. Per germline, CDR1 SGHKS and CDR2 YYEKEE (reference sequence). The CDR3 totals 15 residues. V was clipped by 2 bases and J by 5 bases; unmatched bases: 7. This chain's CDR3 is CASSFGQGVLDTQYF. In DNA, the CDR3 is TGTGCCAGCAGCTTCGGACAGGGAGTTCTAGATACGCAGTATTTT.

This rearrangement joins TRBV30 to TRBJ2-3; TRBD2 matches at 7 bases. The CDR3 contains 18 residues. CDR1 and CDR2 from the germline V gene are GTSNPN and SVGIG (reference sequence). Germline trimming cut 0 bases from V and 0 bases from J; bases unmatched to any gene: 12. CDR3 DNA sequence: TGTGCCTGGAGTGTCCCCAGGCGGTGGGAGGGAAGCACAGATACGCAGTATTTT. Its translation: CAWSVPRRWEGSTDTQYF.